The following is a TCR beta chain sequence with its context. Its antigen is currently unknown. This entry comes from a study of cytomegalovirus exposure and HLA in healthy donors. CDR1 is MGHRA and CDR2 is YSYEKL in the germline V gene. The CDR3 spans 14 residues. V lost 4 bases and J 4 bases, leaving 13 bases between the germline ends. Primers: 60 Vbeta forward and 13 Jbeta reverse. The assay was immunoSEQ multiplex PCR, and TCRdb's table has in-frame clones only and misses some. The sample has around 120,000 clones; about 80% are singletons. Study-wide findings and caveats: Productive status was seen about 90% or about 30% of the time for most TCR beta V segments in an earlier analysis. Presence/absence comparisons presumed near-even sequencing depth among donors.

Specimen: PBMCs. V usage is TRBV4-1 and J usage is TRBJ1-1; TRBD1 is a possible D gene (6 bases). This TCR was sampled from a woman between 40 and 50 years old in good health and CMV-seronegative. As DNA, the CDR3 is TGCGCCAGCAGCCCACTACAGGGCCGCACTGAAGCTTTCTTT. Translating it yields CASSPLQGRTEAFF.